The clone carrying this T cell receptor beta chain has a handful of counts. Its antigen is still unknown. Other DNA variants within this sample encode the same CDR3. This entry comes from a study of beta chain features in type 1 diabetes. Since all of the isolated RNA was reverse transcribed, expressed TCRB transcripts were what got sequenced. Sequencing used immunoSEQ multiplex PCR; TCRdb keeps in-frame clones, though not all of them. The sample includes 350,000 to 400,000 clones, roughly 13% of them seen just once. This CDR3 comprises 14 residues. CDR1 is SGDLS, CDR2 YYNGEE, per germline. Trimming removed 2 bases from V and 0 bases from J, with 6 bases in between. Study results and limitations: Although PCR might favor shorter templates, it would do so equally in patients and controls. Researchers report that Type 1 diabetes patients had moderately but significantly shorter TCRB CDR3s across all four CD4+ subsets.

Material for sequencing was naive CD4+ T cells from blood. This chain connects TRBV9 to TRBJ1-3, with D hard to call. This TCR derives from a young woman with type 1 diabetes. The CDR3, as DNA: TGTGCCAGCAGCGTGGAGGGCTCTGGAAACACCATATATTTT. Translation gives CASSVEGSGNTIYF. The whole variable domain, remainder taken from reference TRBV9 and TRBJ1-3, is DSGVTQTPKHLITATGQRVTLRCSPRSGDLSVYWYQQSLDQGLQFLIQYYNGEERAKGNILERFSAQQFPDLHSELNLSSLELGDSALYFCASSVEGSGNTIYFGEGSWLTVV.